The clone carrying this T cell receptor beta chain was found once. In germline, CDR1 is MNHEY, CDR2 SMNVEV (reference sequence). The CDR3 consists of 12 residues. Trimming took off 5 bases at V and 7 bases at J, with 11 bases between the two ends. This sample was included in a study of shared clonotypes between healthy human individuals. Terminally differentiated effector memory CD45RA+ cells were excluded by CCR7 positive selection of CD45RO-negative cells. The repertoire was sequenced with immunoSEQ multiplex PCR; TCRdb's copy has only in-frame clones and lacks some. The sample has some 2.1 million clones, just under 95% seen once.

The sequencing sample was made of naive CD8+ T cells from PBMCs. The sequence came from a man aged 18 to 30 in good health. Some clones in this sample may be carry-over from other donors' samples. The rearrangement uses TRBV27 and TRBJ2-5; D gene ambiguous. The chain's CDR3 is CASSPSLGTQYF. CDR3 nucleotide sequence: TGTGCCAGCAGTCCGTCATTAGGGACCCAGTACTTC.